These 27 T cell receptor beta chains share one sample of origin, sequenced in a study of neoadjuvant nivolumab and ipilimumab in lung cancer. Assay used: immunoSEQ multiplex PCR; TCRdb lists only in-frame clones, some missing. Counted here are 10,000 to 15,000 clones, roughly 95% occurring once; the ten biggest clones make up 2% to 3%. Sample: peripheral blood, taken after neoadjuvant nivolumab, alone or with ipilimumab, at or shortly before surgery. Every receptor here comes from an adult with non-small cell lung cancer.

J is TRBJ2-1 and V is TRBV5-4; a weak D match, TRBD2 (7 bases). The germline V gene has CDR1 SGHNT and CDR2 YYREEE (reference sequence). Trimming removed 7 bases from V and 7 bases from J, with 18 bases in between. CDR3 length equals 14 residues. CDR3 sequence (DNA): TGTGCCAGCCACCCGGGGGGCGCGGGGAATGAGCAGTTCTTC. Translation: CASHPGGAGNEQFF.

This rearrangement joins TRBV5-1 to TRBJ2-1, with TRBD2 as a possible D gene (6 bases). The CDR3 length is 15 residues. Per the germline V gene, CDR1 is SGHRS and CDR2 is YFSETQ. V lost 2 bases, J lost 7 bases, and 16 bases lay in between. The DNA of the CDR3 is TGCGCCAGCAGCTTTACGGGAGTGGGATATAATGAGCAGTTCTTC. This translates into CASSFTGVGYNEQFF.

The chain employs TRBV4-1 and TRBJ1-5; no clear D. Germline V gene sequence: CDR1 MGHRA, CDR2 YSYEKL. Trimming pared 1 base from V and 1 base from J, leaving 8 bases between. There are 15 residues in the CDR3. CDR3 DNA: TGCGCCAGCAGCCAAGGGACTATCAGCAATCAGCCCCAGCATTTT. Protein product: CASSQGTISNQPQHF.

This clone has a single count. This chain joins TRBV6-5 and TRBJ2-3, with D maybe TRBD1 (5 bases). Germline values: CDR1 MNHEY, CDR2 SVGAGI. The germline V and J ends were trimmed by 2 bases and 9 bases, with 15 bases remaining between them. This CDR3 region has 14 residues. The CDR3 region has the DNA TGTGCCAGCAGTTACATAGAAGGGGCGGAGACGCAGTATTTT. Its protein is CASSYIEGAETQYF.

V gene TRBV11-2 combines with J gene TRBJ2-7, with D unclear. There are 11 residues in the CDR3. CDR1 is SGHAT and CDR2 is FQNNGV in the germline V gene. Deletions cut 4 bases from V and 6 bases from J, with 7 bases between. The CDR3 loop is CASSSYREQYF. DNA for the CDR3: TGTGCCAGCAGCTCCTACCGCGAGCAGTACTTC.

The rearrangement uses TRBV5-1 and TRBJ1-3; D is perhaps TRBD1 (5 bases). V lost 4 bases, J lost 0 bases, and 11 bases lay in between. In germline, CDR1 is SGHRS, CDR2 YFSETQ. The CDR3 totals 15 residues. CDR3 DNA sequence: TGCGCCAGCAGCCGTCAGGGAGACTCTGGAAACACCATATATTTT. Its protein product is CASSRQGDSGNTIYF.

The rearrangement links TRBV14 to TRBJ2-7; 9 nucleotides agree with TRBD2. This CDR3 has 13 residues. Germline values: CDR1 SGHDN, CDR2 FVKESK. V trimming: 6 bases; J trimming: 7 bases; junction bases outside the gene matches: 7. CDR3 DNA sequence: TGTGCCAGCAGTAATAGCGGGAGTGGGGAGCAGTACTTC. Residues: CASSNSGSGEQYF.

This sequence joins TRBV5-1 and TRBJ2-1, with TRBD2 matching 8 bases. Germline assignment: CDR1 SGHRS and CDR2 YFSETQ. The CDR3 has 16 residues. V lost 4 bases and J lost 0; bases outside the gene matches: 6. DNA of the CDR3: TGCGCCAGCAGCGGAACTAGCGGCAGCTCCTACAATGAGCAGTTCTTC. Translated, it gives CASSGTSGSSYNEQFF.

This chain links TRBV7-2 with TRBJ2-3; 8 bases are a match to TRBD2. V dropped 5 bases and J dropped 2; count of bases not matched to a gene: 12. From germline, CDR1 is SGHTA and CDR2 FQGNSA. The length of the CDR3 is 17 residues. The CDR3 reads CASSLSAVAGYTDTQYF. In DNA form, the CDR3 reads TGTGCCAGCAGCCTCTCCGCAGTAGCGGGGTACACAGATACGCAGTATTTT. Using reference TRBV7-2 and TRBJ2-3 for the parts outside the CDR3, the full variable domain is GAGVSQSPSNKVTEKGKDVELRCDPISGHTALYWYRQSLGQGLEFLIYFQGNSAPDKSGLPSDRFSAERTGGSVSTLTIQRTQQEDSAVYLCASSLSAVAGYTDTQYFGPGTRLTVL.

This clone came up once. The CDR3 here is CASSPQGVEQFF. CDR3 nucleotides: TGTGCCAGCAGCCCACAGGGGGTTGAGCAGTTCTTC. The chain uses TRBV7-2 and TRBJ2-1; 8 bases line up with TRBD1. Trimming cost V 5 bases and J 9 bases; bases outside gene matches: 3. Germline V gives CDR1 SGHTA, CDR2 FQGNSA. There are 12 residues in the CDR3.

This chain connects TRBV5-6 to TRBJ2-5, with 7 bases that match TRBD1. V lost 1 base, J lost 5 bases, and 2 bases stayed unmatched. CDR1 is SGHDT, CDR2 YYEEEE, per germline. There are 13 residues in the CDR3. CDR3 sequence reads: CASSLKQGETQYF. Here the CDR3 DNA reads TGTGCCAGCAGCTTGAAACAGGGGGAGACCCAGTACTTC. Full variable domain (rest looked up from reference TRBV5-6 and TRBJ2-5): DAGVTQSPTHLIKTRGQQVTLRCSPKSGHDTVSWYQQALGQGPQFIFQYYEEEERQRGNFPDRFSGHQFPNYSSELNVNALLLGDSALYLCASSLKQGETQYFGPGTRLLVL.

This clone was observed once. The chain is built from TRBV27 and TRBJ1-2, with TRBD1 identical over 10 bases. The CDR3 totals 14 residues. Germline CDR1 reads MNHEY; CDR2 reads SMNVEV (reference sequence). Germline trimming cut 4 bases from V and 8 bases from J; bases unmatched to any gene: 7. The DNA of the CDR3 is TGTGCCAGCAGTTCGATGACAGGGGGCGCCGGCTACACCTTC. Encoded protein: CASSSMTGGAGYTF.

In nucleotides, the CDR3 is TGTGCCAGCAGCTTAGGTCTAGCGGGGGTAACCTACGAGCAGTACTTC. It encodes CASSLGLAGVTYEQYF. The rearrangement joins TRBV7-2 to TRBJ2-7; 10 nucleotides align to TRBD2. With 1 base clipped from V and 2 bases from J, the junction kept 5 bases outside the gene matches. The CDR3 runs 16 residues. The germline V gene has CDR1 SGHTA and CDR2 FQGNSA.

This chain connects TRBV18 to TRBJ2-6; no clear D. Germline CDR1 and CDR2: KGHSH and LQKENI. Trimming pared 3 bases from V and 0 bases from J, leaving 3 bases between. This CDR3 is built from 14 residues. The CDR3 coding sequence is TGTGCCAGCTCACCTTCCTCTGGGGCCAACGTCCTGACTTTC. Its protein is CASSPSSGANVLTF.

This clone was counted a single time. The chain's CDR3 is CASSLAGVREQYF. CDR3 nucleotides: TGTGCCAGCAGCTTAGCGGGAGTTAGGGAGCAGTACTTC. The chain is built from TRBV7-2 and TRBJ2-7, with D maybe TRBD2 (5 bases). The length of the CDR3 is 13 residues. V was clipped by 0 bases and J by 7 bases, with 10 bases between them. The germline CDR1 and CDR2 sequences are SGHTA and FQGNSA.

The V gene is TRBV6-5, the J gene TRBJ2-6, with D unresolved. Germline V gives CDR1 MNHEY, CDR2 SVGAGI. The CDR3 loop spans 16 amino acids. Trimming removed 1 base from V and 0 bases from J, with 7 bases in between. CDR3 DNA sequence: TGTGCCAGCAGTTACTGGCCACGCTCTGGGGCCAACGTCCTGACTTTC. It encodes CASSYWPRSGANVLTF.

With respect to this clone: An end of the junction does not agree with germline; a read error may underlie this. This rearrangement joins TRBV7-6 to TRBJ2-5; 8 bases are shared with TRBD2. The CDR3 consists of 12 residues. Germline values: CDR1 SGHVS, CDR2 FNYEAQ. This CDR3 reads CASSTGLGREHF. CDR3 sequence (DNA): TGTGCCAGCAGCACGGGACTAGGAAGGGAGCACTTC. Full variable domain (missing parts from reference TRBV7-6 and TRBJ2-5): GAGVSQSPRYKVTKRGQDVALRCDPISGHVSLYWYRQALGQGPEFLTYFNYEAQQDKSGLPNDRFSAERPEGSISTLTIQRTEQRDSAMYRCASSTGLGREHFGPGTRLLVL.

V gene TRBV4-1 combines with J gene TRBJ2-1; a weak D match, TRBD2 (6 bases). V lost 6 bases, J lost 9 bases, and 21 bases lay in between. Germline assignment: CDR1 MGHRA and CDR2 YSYEKL. This CDR3 has 15 amino acids. The CDR3: CASRAVSAGSGEQFF. The CDR3 nucleotides read TGCGCCAGCAGGGCGGTTTCGGCGGGATCCGGTGAGCAGTTCTTC.

This sequence joins TRBV5-1 and TRBJ2-2; a weak D match, TRBD2 (5 bases). V lost 4 bases to trimming and J lost 4 bases, with 11 bases between them. This CDR3 spans 14 amino acids. Germline V gene lookup returns CDR1 SGHRS and CDR2 YFSETQ. The CDR3 sequence is CASSIDRGTGELFF. The CDR3 DNA reads as TGCGCCAGCAGCATCGACCGGGGCACCGGGGAGCTGTTTTTT.

The rearrangement joins TRBV5-6 to TRBJ2-2, with 8 bases identical to TRBD2. Looked up from germline, CDR1 is SGHDT and CDR2 is YYEEEE. The junction had 2 bases not matched to a gene; V was cut back by 0 bases and J by 1 base. The CDR3 runs to 16 residues. The CDR3 region is CASSLGAGGNTGELFF. As DNA, the CDR3 is TGTGCCAGCAGCTTGGGTGCGGGAGGGAACACCGGGGAGCTGTTTTTT.

The rearrangement uses TRBV9 and TRBJ2-7; D is uncertain. The CDR3 covers 15 residues. Germline V gene data show CDR1 as SGDLS and CDR2 as YYNGEE. V lost 2 bases, J lost 4 bases, and 16 bases lay in between. Here the CDR3 DNA reads TGTGCCAGCAGCGTCGGTCTCACTCCCATATACGAGCAGTACTTC. Its translation: CASSVGLTPIYEQYF.

The V and J genes are TRBV5-1 and TRBJ1-1; D unresolved. Between the trimmed V and J ends, which lost 2 bases and 4 bases, there was a span of 6 bases. Germline loops: CDR1 SGHRS, CDR2 YFSETQ. The length of the CDR3 is 12 residues. In DNA form, the CDR3 reads TGCGCCAGCAGCTTCGGTGGCACTGAAGCTTTCTTT. Protein: CASSFGGTEAFF. The full variable domain, rest sourced from reference TRBV5-1 and TRBJ1-1, is KAGVTQTPRYLIKTRGQQVTLSCSPISGHRSVSWYQQTPGQGLQFLFEYFSETQRNKGNFPGRFSGRQFSNSRSEMNVSTLELGDSALYLCASSFGGTEAFFGQGTRLTVV.

The chain uses TRBV11-2 and TRBJ2-3; 10 nucleotides agree with TRBD2. Germline CDR1 SGHAT, CDR2 FQNNGV. CDR3 length: 17 residues. J gave up 1 base and V 6 bases, and 10 bases lay outside the gene matches. Written as DNA, the CDR3 is TGTGCCAGCAGAGAAGGGTTTGGGACTAGCGGCACAGATACGCAGTATTTT. Translating it yields CASREGFGTSGTDTQYF.

This sequence joins TRBV30 and TRBJ2-7, with D possibly TRBD2 on 5 matching bases. CDR3 length equals 13 residues. Trimming took off 3 bases at V and 6 bases at J, with 15 bases between the two ends. The germline CDR1 and CDR2 sequences are GTSNPN and SVGIG (reference sequence). The CDR3 loop is CAWRPSRRAEQYF. The CDR3 nucleotides are TGTGCCTGGAGGCCTAGCCGGCGGGCCGAGCAGTACTTC.

This sequence joins TRBV7-2 and TRBJ2-2, with 8 bases matching TRBD2. V lost 4 bases to trimming and J lost 4 bases; unmatched junction nucleotides: 5. This CDR3 has 15 amino acids. Germline V gene sequence: CDR1 SGHTA, CDR2 FQGNSA. CDR3 bases: TGTGCCAGCAGCTCCCCGGGAGGGGGCACCGGGGAGCTGTTTTTT. Amino acids: CASSSPGGGTGELFF.

V and J are TRBV28 and TRBJ2-7; the match to TRBD1 covers 11 bases. The CDR3 extends over 17 amino acids. CDR1 and CDR2 from the germline V gene are MDHEN and SYDVKM. The junction had 12 bases not matched to a gene; V was cut back by 4 bases and J by 4 bases. CDR3 in amino acids: CASSSSPRTGGRYEQYF. CDR3 nucleotide sequence: TGTGCCAGCAGTTCGTCCCCTCGGACAGGGGGCCGATACGAGCAGTACTTC.

This clone is labeled medium-sized. The chain employs TRBV9 and TRBJ1-5; D unclear. Looked up from germline, CDR1 is SGDLS and CDR2 is YYNGEE. The CDR3 runs 14 residues. Trimming cost V 0 bases and J 5 bases, with 9 bases left between them. In nucleotides, the CDR3 is TGTGCCAGCAGCGTAGACGCGGAATATCAGCCCCAGCATTTT. This codes for CASSVDAEYQPQHF.